What follows are 5 T cell receptor beta chains derived from one specimen sequenced in a study of cytomegalovirus exposure and HLA in healthy donors. Both 60 Vbeta primers and 13 Jbeta primers went into the PCR. Libraries were prepared by immunoSEQ multiplex PCR; TCRdb keeps only in-frame clonotypes and omits some of them. The table shows approximately 160,000 clones, with roughly 72% occurring only once. Input material: PBMCs. Receptors originate from a woman aged 40 to 55 in good health and CMV-seronegative.

This chain connects TRBV13 to TRBJ2-1; tentatively, D is TRBD2 (7 bases). CDR3 length equals 16 residues. Looked up from germline, CDR1 is PRHDT and CDR2 is FYEKMQ (reference sequence). V shed 4 bases and J shed 4 bases, with 17 bases lying between them. This CDR3 is CASSSGGRGSYNEQFF. In DNA form, the CDR3 reads TGTGCCAGCAGCTCGGGTGGGAGGGGGAGTTACAATGAGCAGTTCTTC.

The genes are TRBV10-3 and TRBJ2-1; 9 bases agree with TRBD1. This CDR3 has 16 amino acids. Per the germline V gene, CDR1 is ENHRY and CDR2 is SYGVKD. Losses at the gene ends were 2 bases for V and 7 bases for J; bases not matched to a gene: 9. In DNA, the CDR3 is TGTGCCATCAGTGAGCCAACAGGGGGCAGAATAAATGAGCAGTTCTTC. It yields the protein CAISEPTGGRINEQFF.

This rearrangement joins TRBV4-1 to TRBJ2-7; D may be TRBD2 (6 bases). The germline gives CDR1 MGHRA, CDR2 YSYEKL. Deletions cut 3 bases from V and 4 bases from J, with 16 bases between. This CDR3 has 15 amino acids. The CDR3 sequence: CASSQPDRDLYEQYF. The DNA for the CDR3 is TGCGCCAGCAGCCAGCCCGACCGGGACTTATACGAGCAGTACTTC.

The chain uses TRBV5-1 and TRBJ1-1; D might be TRBD1 (5 bases). V dropped 0 bases and J dropped 6 bases, with 12 bases sitting between them. CDR3 length equals 14 residues. From germline, CDR1 is SGHRS and CDR2 YFSETQ. The CDR3 loop is CASSLEQGLAEAFF. In DNA form, the CDR3 reads TGCGCCAGCAGCTTGGAGCAGGGCCTGGCTGAAGCTTTCTTT.

The chain employs TRBV28 and TRBJ2-3; D gene unclear. Germline CDR1 is MDHEN and CDR2 is SYDVKM. This CDR3 has 14 amino acids. The V end was cut by 2 bases, the J end by 1 base, with 7 bases between. The CDR3 spells CASSLVRGTDTQYF. In DNA form, the CDR3 reads TGTGCCAGCAGTTTAGTTCGGGGCACAGATACGCAGTATTTT. Using reference TRBV28 and TRBJ2-3 for the parts outside the CDR3, the full variable domain is DVKVTQSSRYLVKRTGEKVFLECVQDMDHENMFWYRQDPGLGLRLIYFSYDVKMKEKGDIPEGYSVSREKKERFSLILESASTNQTSMYLCASSLVRGTDTQYFGPGTRLTVL.